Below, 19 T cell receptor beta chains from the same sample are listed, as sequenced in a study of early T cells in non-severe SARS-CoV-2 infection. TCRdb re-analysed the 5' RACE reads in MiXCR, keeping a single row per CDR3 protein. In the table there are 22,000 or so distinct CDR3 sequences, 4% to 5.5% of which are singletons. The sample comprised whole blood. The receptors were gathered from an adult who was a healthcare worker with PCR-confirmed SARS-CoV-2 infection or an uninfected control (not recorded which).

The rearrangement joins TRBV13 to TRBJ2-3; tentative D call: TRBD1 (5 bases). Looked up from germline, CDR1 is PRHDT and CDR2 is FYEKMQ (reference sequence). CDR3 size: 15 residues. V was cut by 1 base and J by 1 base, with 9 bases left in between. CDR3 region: CASSLVDSRTDTQYF. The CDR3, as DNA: TGTGCCAGCAGCTTAGTCGACAGCCGCACAGATACGCAGTATTTT.

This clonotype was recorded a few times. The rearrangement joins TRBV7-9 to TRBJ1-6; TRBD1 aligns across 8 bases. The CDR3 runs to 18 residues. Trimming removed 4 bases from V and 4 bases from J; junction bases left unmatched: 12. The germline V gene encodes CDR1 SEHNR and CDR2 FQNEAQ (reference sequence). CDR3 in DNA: TGTGCCAGCAGCTCTCCACTCACAGGGGGAACTTATAATTCACCCCTCCACTTT. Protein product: CASSSPLTGGTYNSPLHF.

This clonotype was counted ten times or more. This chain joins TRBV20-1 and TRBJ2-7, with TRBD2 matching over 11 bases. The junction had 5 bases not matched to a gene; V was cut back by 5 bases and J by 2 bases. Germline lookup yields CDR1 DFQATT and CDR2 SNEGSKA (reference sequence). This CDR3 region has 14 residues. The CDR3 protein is CSASLAGGAYEQYF. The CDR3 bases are TGCAGTGCTTCTCTAGCGGGAGGCGCCTACGAGCAGTACTTC.

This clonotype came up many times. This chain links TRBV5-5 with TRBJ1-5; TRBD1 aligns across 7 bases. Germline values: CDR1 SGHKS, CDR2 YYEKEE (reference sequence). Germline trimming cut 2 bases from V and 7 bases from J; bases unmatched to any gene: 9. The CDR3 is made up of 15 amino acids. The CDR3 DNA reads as TGTGCCAGCAGCTTCTCCCAGGGGGTGGGACAGCCCCAGCATTTT. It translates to CASSFSQGVGQPQHF.

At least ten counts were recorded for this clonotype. The CDR3 bases are TGCAGTGCCTTTATGGGAGTGGGCCCCGCGAACACCGGGGAGCTGTTTTTT. Translating gives CSAFMGVGPANTGELFF. The chain uses TRBV20-1 and TRBJ2-2, with D tentatively TRBD2 (5 bases). Looked up from germline, CDR1 is DFQATT and CDR2 is SNEGSKA (reference sequence). The CDR3 spans 17 residues. V lost 6 bases and J 0 bases, leaving 20 bases between the germline ends.

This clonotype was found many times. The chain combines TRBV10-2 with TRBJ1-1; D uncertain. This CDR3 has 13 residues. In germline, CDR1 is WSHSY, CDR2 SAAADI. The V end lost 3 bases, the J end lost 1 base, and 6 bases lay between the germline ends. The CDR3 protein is CASSDEENTEAFF. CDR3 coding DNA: TGCGCCAGCAGTGATGAGGAGAACACTGAAGCTTTCTTT.

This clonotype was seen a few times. The CDR3 DNA is TGTGCCAGCTCATCCACCTACGAGCAGTACTTC. Translating it yields CASSSTYEQYF. V is TRBV18 and J is TRBJ2-7; D call uncertain. The germline CDR1 and CDR2 sequences are KGHSH and LQKENI. This CDR3 is built from 11 residues. V was clipped by 5 bases and J by 2 bases, with 4 bases between them.

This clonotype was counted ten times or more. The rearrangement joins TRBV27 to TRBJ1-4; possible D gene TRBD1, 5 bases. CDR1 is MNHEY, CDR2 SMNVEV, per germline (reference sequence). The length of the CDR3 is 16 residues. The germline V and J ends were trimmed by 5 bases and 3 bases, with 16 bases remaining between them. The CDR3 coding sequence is TGTGCCAGCAGTCTGGGGACCCAAGTCCCTAATGAAAAACTGTTTTTT. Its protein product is CASSLGTQVPNEKLFF.

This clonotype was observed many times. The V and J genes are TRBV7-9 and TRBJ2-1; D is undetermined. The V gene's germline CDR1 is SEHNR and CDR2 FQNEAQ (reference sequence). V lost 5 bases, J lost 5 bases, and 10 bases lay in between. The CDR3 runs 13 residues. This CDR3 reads CASSPEGNNEQFF. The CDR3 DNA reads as TGTGCCAGCAGCCCCGAAGGTAACAATGAGCAGTTCTTC. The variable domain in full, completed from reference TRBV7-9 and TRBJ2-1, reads DTGVSQNPRHKITKRGQNVTFRCDPISEHNRLYWYRQTLGQGPEFLTYFQNEAQLEKSRLLSDRFSAERPKGSFSTLEIQRTEQGDSAMYLCASSPEGNNEQFFGPGTRLTVL.

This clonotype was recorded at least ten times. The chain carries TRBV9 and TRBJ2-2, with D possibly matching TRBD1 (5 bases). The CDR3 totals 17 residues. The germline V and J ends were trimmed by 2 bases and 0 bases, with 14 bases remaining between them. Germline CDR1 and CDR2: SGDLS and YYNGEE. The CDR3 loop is CASSVLSGRANTGELFF. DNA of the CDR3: TGTGCCAGCAGCGTTTTGAGTGGCAGGGCGAACACCGGGGAGCTGTTTTTT.

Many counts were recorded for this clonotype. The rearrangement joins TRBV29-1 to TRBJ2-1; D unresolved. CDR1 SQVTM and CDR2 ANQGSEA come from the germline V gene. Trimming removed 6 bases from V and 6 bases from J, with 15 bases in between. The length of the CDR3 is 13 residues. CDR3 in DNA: TGCAGCGTATACTACGACCGAGGCAATGAGCAGTTCTTC. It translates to CSVYYDRGNEQFF.

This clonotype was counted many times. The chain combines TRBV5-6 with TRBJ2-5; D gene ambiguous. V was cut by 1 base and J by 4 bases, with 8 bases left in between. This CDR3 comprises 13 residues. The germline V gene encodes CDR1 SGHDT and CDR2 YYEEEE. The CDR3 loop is CASSLTGVETQYF. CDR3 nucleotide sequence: TGTGCCAGCAGCTTGACTGGGGTAGAGACCCAGTACTTC.

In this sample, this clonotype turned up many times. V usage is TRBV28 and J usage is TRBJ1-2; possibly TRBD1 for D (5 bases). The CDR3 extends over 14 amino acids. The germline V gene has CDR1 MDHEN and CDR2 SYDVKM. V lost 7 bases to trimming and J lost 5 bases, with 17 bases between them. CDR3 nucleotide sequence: TGTGCCAGCACCGTAGCCCAGGGCCGTTATGGCTACACCTTC. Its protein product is CASTVAQGRYGYTF.

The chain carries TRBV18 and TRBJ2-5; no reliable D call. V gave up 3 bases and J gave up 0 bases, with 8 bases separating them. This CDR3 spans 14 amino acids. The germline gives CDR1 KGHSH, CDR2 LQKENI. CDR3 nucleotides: TGTGCCAGCTCACCTAATCGTAACCAAGAGACCCAGTACTTC. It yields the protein CASSPNRNQETQYF.

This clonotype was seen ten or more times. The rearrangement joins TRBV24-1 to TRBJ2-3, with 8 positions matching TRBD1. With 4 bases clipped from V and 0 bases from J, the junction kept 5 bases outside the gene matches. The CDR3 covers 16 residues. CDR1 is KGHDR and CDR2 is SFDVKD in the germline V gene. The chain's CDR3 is CATSDTGGPSTDTQYF. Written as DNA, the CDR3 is TGTGCCACCAGTGACACAGGGGGTCCTAGCACAGATACGCAGTATTTT.

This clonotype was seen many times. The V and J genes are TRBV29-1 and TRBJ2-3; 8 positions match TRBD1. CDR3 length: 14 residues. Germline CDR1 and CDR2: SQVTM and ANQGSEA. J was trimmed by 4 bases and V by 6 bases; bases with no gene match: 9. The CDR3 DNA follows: TGCAGCGTGACCTCAGGGGGCGCGGCAGATACGCAGTATTTT. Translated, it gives CSVTSGGAADTQYF.

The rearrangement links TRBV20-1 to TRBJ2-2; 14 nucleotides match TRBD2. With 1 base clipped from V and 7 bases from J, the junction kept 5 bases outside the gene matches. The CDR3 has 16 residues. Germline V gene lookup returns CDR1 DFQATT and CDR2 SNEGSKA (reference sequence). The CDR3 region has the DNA TGCAGTGCTAGAGGGGGACTAGCGGGAGTCGTCGGGGAGCTGTTTTTT. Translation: CSARGGLAGVVGELFF.

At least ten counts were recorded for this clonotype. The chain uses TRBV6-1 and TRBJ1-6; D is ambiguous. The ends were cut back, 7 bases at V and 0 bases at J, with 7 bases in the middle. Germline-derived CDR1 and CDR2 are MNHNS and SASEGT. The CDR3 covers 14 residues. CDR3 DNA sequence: TGTGCCAGCACCGGCAGCTCCTATAATTCACCCCTCCACTTT. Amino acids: CASTGSSYNSPLHF.

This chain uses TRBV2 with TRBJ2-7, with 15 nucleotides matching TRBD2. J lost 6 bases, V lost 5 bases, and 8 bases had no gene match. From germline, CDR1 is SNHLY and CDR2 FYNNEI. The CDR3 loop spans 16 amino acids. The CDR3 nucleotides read TGTGCCAGCAGTCCGGGACTAGCGGGAGGTTCGGGCGAGCAGTACTTC. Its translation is CASSPGLAGGSGEQYF.